Listed below are T cell receptor beta chains from one sample, sequenced in a study of blood T cell repertoires in COVID-19. Using immunoSEQ multiplex PCR, the repertoire was profiled, and TCRdb retains in-frame clones only, with some absent. The sample lists approximately 170,000 clones, over 75% occurring once. Sequencing used peripheral blood. All receptors come from a man older than 75 with COVID-19, enrolled during active disease. Both conserved end residues are part of each CDR3. Fields, in order: D gene, clone size, J gene, V gene, CDR3 protein, CDR3 DNA. A D gene is named only where the DNA matches it firmly. Where a row states a size, it is once, few, many or the class of an expanded clone; other rows omit it.

D: TRBD1
size: NA
J: TRBJ1-2
V: TRBV5-1
CDR3: CASSLGDRRLYGYTF
DNA: TGCGCCAGCAGCTTGGGGGACAGGAGACTTTATGGCTACACCTTC

D: NA
size: NA
J: TRBJ1-6
V: TRBV11-2
CDR3: CASSYQAGTENSPLHF
DNA: TGTGCCAGCAGCTATCAGGCGGGGACGGAGAATTCACCCCTCCACTTT

D: NA
size: NA
J: TRBJ2-3
V: TRBV7-2
CDR3: CASSPSTDTQYF
DNA: TGTGCCAGCAGCCCTAGCACAGATACGCAGTATTTT

D: NA
size: NA
J: TRBJ2-2
V: TRBV7-9
CDR3: CASSSLPGQGTGELFF
DNA: TGTGCCAGCAGCTCCCTCCCGGGGCAGGGGACCGGGGAGCTGTTTTTT

D: NA
size: NA
J: TRBJ1-4
V: TRBV7-9
CDR3: CASSPGGGSTNEKLFF
DNA: TGTGCCAGCAGCCCCGGGGGGGGTAGCACTAATGAAAAACTGTTTTTT

D: NA
size: NA
J: TRBJ1-5
V: TRBV2
CDR3: CASRITGNQPQHF
DNA: TGTGCCAGCAGGATAACGGGCAATCAGCCCCAGCATTTT

D: TRBD1
size: NA
J: TRBJ2-2
V: TRBV6-5
CDR3: CASSPGTANTGELFF
DNA: TGTGCCAGCAGCCCCGGGACAGCGAACACCGGGGAGCTGTTTTTT

D: NA
size: NA
J: TRBJ1-3
V: TRBV5-1
CDR3: CASRTGEGNTIYF
DNA: TGCGCCAGCAGAACTGGAGAAGGAAACACCATATATTTT

D: TRBD1
size: NA
J: TRBJ1-1
V: TRBV2
CDR3: CASRETGGNTEAFF
DNA: TGTGCCAGCAGGGAGACAGGGGGCAACACTGAAGCTTTCTTT

D: NA
size: NA
J: TRBJ1-4
V: TRBV5-1
CDR3: CASSLEERTNEKLFF
DNA: TGCGCCAGCAGCTTGGAGGAGAGAACTAATGAAAAACTGTTTTTT

D: TRBD1
size: NA
J: TRBJ2-7
V: TRBV5-4
CDR3: CASSLGQSYEQYF
DNA: TGTGCCAGCAGCCTGGGACAGTCCTACGAGCAGTACTTC

D: NA
size: NA
J: TRBJ2-1
V: TRBV10-3
CDR3: CAISETSQGNEQFF
DNA: TGTGCCATCAGTGAGACTAGCCAGGGCAATGAGCAGTTCTTC

D: NA
size: NA
J: TRBJ2-5
V: TRBV18
CDR3: CASSPLSGDPQETQYF
DNA: TGTGCCAGCTCACCACTTTCGGGGGACCCACAAGAGACCCAGTACTTC

D: NA
size: NA
J: TRBJ1-1
V: TRBV6-1
CDR3: CASSDSGLGNTEAFF
DNA: TGTGCCAGCAGTGATTCAGGGCTAGGGAACACTGAAGCTTTCTTT

D: NA
size: NA
J: TRBJ1-2
V: TRBV18
CDR3: CASSSQGSYGYTF
DNA: TGTGCCAGCTCTTCTCAGGGGAGTTATGGCTACACCTTC

D: NA
size: NA
J: TRBJ1-1
V: TRBV6-5
CDR3: CASSYSSVNTEAFF
DNA: TGTGCCAGCAGTTACTCGAGTGTAAACACTGAAGCTTTCTTT

D: TRBD1
size: NA
J: TRBJ1-5
V: TRBV7-2
CDR3: CASSPPGQGNQPQHF
DNA: TGTGCCAGCAGCCCGCCAGGACAGGGCAATCAGCCCCAGCATTTT

D: NA
size: NA
J: TRBJ1-1
V: TRBV9
CDR3: CASSSGGTEAFF
DNA: TGTGCCAGCAGCTCCGGAGGGACTGAAGCTTTCTTT

D: TRBD1
size: NA
J: TRBJ2-1
V: TRBV6-5
CDR3: CASSSTGGSYNEQFF
DNA: TGTGCCAGCAGTTCCACAGGGGGCAGCTACAATGAGCAGTTCTTC

D: TRBD1
size: few
J: TRBJ1-5
V: TRBV5-1
CDR3: CASSPTGNTNQPQHF
DNA: TGCGCCAGCAGCCCGACAGGGAATACGAATCAGCCCCAGCATTTT

D: NA
size: few
J: TRBJ1-3
V: TRBV9
CDR3: CASSVSNSGNTIYF
DNA: TGTGCCAGCAGCGTATCCAACTCTGGAAACACCATATATTTT

D: NA
size: NA
J: TRBJ1-2
V: TRBV21-1
CDR3: CASSKWNRVSRGYTF
DNA: TGTGCCAGCAGCAAATGGAATCGGGTTAGTCGAGGCTACACCTTC

D: NA
size: NA
J: TRBJ1-1
V: TRBV10-3
CDR3: CAISERGDSGTEAFF
DNA: TGTGCCATCAGTGAGCGGGGGGATTCAGGTACTGAAGCTTTCTTT

D: TRBD1
size: NA
J: TRBJ2-1
V: TRBV6-5
CDR3: CASSYGTGYEQFF
DNA: TGTGCCAGCAGTTACGGGACAGGGTATGAGCAGTTCTTC

D: NA
size: NA
J: TRBJ2-3
V: TRBV3-1/TRBV3-2
CDR3: CASSQFPYSTDTQYF
DNA: TGTGCCAGCAGCCAGTTTCCCTACAGCACAGATACGCAGTATTTT